These T cell receptor beta chains were read from a single sample in a study of OX40 agonist ivuxolimab in advanced cancers. The table came from immunoSEQ multiplex PCR; TCRdb's copy has only in-frame clones and leaves some out. The repertoire holds over 10,000 clones, with roughly 88% as singletons. The sequencing here drew on CD4+ or CD8+ T cells sorted from blood, taken in a trial of the OX40 agonist ivuxolimab. All receptors derive from an adult with an advanced solid tumor such as melanoma, head and neck, liver or kidney cancer. CDR3s include the opening cysteine and the closing phenylalanine or tryptophan. Fields, in order: V gene, D gene, J gene, CDR3 length, clone size, CDR3 DNA, CDR3 protein. D genes are given only for firm matches. Clone sizes are given selectively: once, few, many, or a class where the clone is expanded.

V gene: TRBV15; D gene: -; J gene: TRBJ2-7; CDR3 length: 12; clone size: -; CDR3 DNA: TGTGCCACCAGCACGGCCCCCTACGAGCAGTACTTC; CDR3 protein: CATSTAPYEQYF
V gene: TRBV6-5; D gene: -; J gene: TRBJ2-2; CDR3 length: 14; clone size: -; CDR3 DNA: TGTGCCAGCAGTTACTCGGCGAATCTCGAGGAGCTGTTTTTT; CDR3 protein: CASSYSANLEELFF
V gene: TRBV19; D gene: TRBD2; J gene: TRBJ2-1; CDR3 length: 15; clone size: -; CDR3 DNA: TGTGCCAGTAGTATAGCTAGCGGGACCTACAATGAGCAGTTCTTC; CDR3 protein: CASSIASGTYNEQFF
V gene: TRBV11-2; D gene: -; J gene: TRBJ2-1; CDR3 length: 17; clone size: -; CDR3 DNA: TGTGCCAGCAGCTTAGATCAGGGAACAGGGATTGGGGGCCAGCAGTTCTTC; CDR3 protein: CASSLDQGTGIGGQQFF
V gene: TRBV5-1; D gene: -; J gene: TRBJ2-4; CDR3 length: 15; clone size: once; CDR3 DNA: TGCGCCAGCAGCTTAATGGGAAACAAAGGGGACATTCAGTACTTC; CDR3 protein: CASSLMGNKGDIQYF
V gene: TRBV19; D gene: TRBD1; J gene: TRBJ2-7; CDR3 length: 16; clone size: -; CDR3 DNA: TGTGCCAGTAGTCCATCCTTGGGACAGGGCTCCTACGAGCAGTACTTC; CDR3 protein: CASSPSLGQGSYEQYF
V gene: TRBV10-3; D gene: TRBD1; J gene: TRBJ1-2; CDR3 length: 15; clone size: few; CDR3 DNA: TGTGCCACCAGCTCCGGGACAGGGGGTGGCTATGGCTACACCTTC; CDR3 protein: CATSSGTGGGYGYTF
V gene: TRBV6-5; D gene: -; J gene: TRBJ1-1; CDR3 length: 15; clone size: -; CDR3 DNA: TGTGCCAGCACGTCCTCGACAGGAACGAACACTGAAGCTTTCTTT; CDR3 protein: CASTSSTGTNTEAFF
V gene: TRBV11-2; D gene: TRBD2; J gene: TRBJ2-3; CDR3 length: 18; clone size: -; CDR3 DNA: TGTGCCAGCAGCTTCTCGAGGGGACTAGCGGCCCCCACAGATACGCAGTATTTT; CDR3 protein: CASSFSRGLAAPTDTQYF
V gene: TRBV6-5; D gene: -; J gene: TRBJ2-1; CDR3 length: 12; clone size: -; CDR3 DNA: TGTGCCAGCAGTTACTCCGGCTATGAGCAGTTCTTC; CDR3 protein: CASSYSGYEQFF
V gene: TRBV5-1; D gene: -; J gene: TRBJ2-7; CDR3 length: 14; clone size: -; CDR3 DNA: TGCGCCAGCAGCCCGGAGGGGTCCTCCTACGAGCAGTACTTC; CDR3 protein: CASSPEGSSYEQYF
V gene: TRBV6-1; D gene: -; J gene: TRBJ2-2; CDR3 length: 14; clone size: -; CDR3 DNA: TGTGCCAGCACGTTCGACTGGGGAACCGGGGAGCTGTTTTTT; CDR3 protein: CASTFDWGTGELFF
V gene: TRBV7-8; D gene: -; J gene: TRBJ1-5; CDR3 length: 14; clone size: -; CDR3 DNA: TGTGCCAGCTCGGAGCAGGGAGGAAATCAGCCCCAGCATTTT; CDR3 protein: CASSEQGGNQPQHF
V gene: TRBV10-3; D gene: -; J gene: TRBJ1-4; CDR3 length: 15; clone size: -; CDR3 DNA: TGTGCCATCAGTGAGCCGGTTGAAGGATACGAAAAACTGTTTTTT; CDR3 protein: CAISEPVEGYEKLFF
V gene: TRBV6-1; D gene: -; J gene: TRBJ1-2; CDR3 length: 16; clone size: -; CDR3 DNA: TGTGCCAGCAGTGAAGGGGTTGGGGAAGCTAACTATGGCTACACCTTC; CDR3 protein: CASSEGVGEANYGYTF
V gene: TRBV29-1; D gene: -; J gene: TRBJ2-7; CDR3 length: 11; clone size: few; CDR3 DNA: TGCAGCGTTGGGACAGAATACGAGCAGTACTTC; CDR3 protein: CSVGTEYEQYF
V gene: TRBV27; D gene: -; J gene: TRBJ2-1; CDR3 length: 12; clone size: -; CDR3 DNA: TGTGCCAGCACTATGTCCTACAATGAGCAGTTCTTC; CDR3 protein: CASTMSYNEQFF
V gene: TRBV28; D gene: -; J gene: TRBJ2-7; CDR3 length: 14; clone size: -; CDR3 DNA: TGTGCCAGCAGCCCCCGGGCGGGAAACAACGAGCAGTACTTC; CDR3 protein: CASSPRAGNNEQYF
V gene: TRBV5-5; D gene: -; J gene: TRBJ2-7; CDR3 length: 11; clone size: -; CDR3 DNA: TGTGCCAGCAGCTTGATCCGCGAGCAGTACTTC; CDR3 protein: CASSLIREQYF
V gene: TRBV21-1; D gene: -; J gene: TRBJ2-7; CDR3 length: 14; clone size: -; CDR3 DNA: TGTGCCAGCAGCAAAGGCGGGAGGGCCTACGAGCAGTACTTC; CDR3 protein: CASSKGGRAYEQYF
V gene: TRBV7-9; D gene: -; J gene: TRBJ1-1; CDR3 length: 14; clone size: -; CDR3 DNA: TGTGCCAGCAGCTTGAGCAGGGATAAGTCTGAAGCTTTCTTT; CDR3 protein: CASSLSRDKSEAFF
V gene: TRBV29-1; D gene: -; J gene: TRBJ2-1; CDR3 length: 10; clone size: -; CDR3 DNA: TGCAGCGTTAAATACAATGAGCAGTTCTTC; CDR3 protein: CSVKYNEQFF
V gene: TRBV28; D gene: TRBD1; J gene: TRBJ2-7; CDR3 length: 14; clone size: -; CDR3 DNA: TGTGCCAGCAGTTTACAGGGGGCCGCCTACGAGCAGTACTTC; CDR3 protein: CASSLQGAAYEQYF
V gene: TRBV28; D gene: -; J gene: TRBJ1-1; CDR3 length: 15; clone size: -; CDR3 DNA: TGTGCCAGCAGTTCGCTGATACAGGGTAACACTGAAGCTTTCTTT; CDR3 protein: CASSSLIQGNTEAFF
V gene: TRBV7-9; D gene: -; J gene: TRBJ2-7; CDR3 length: 12; clone size: -; CDR3 DNA: TGTGCCAGCAGCATCAGCTCCTACGAGCAGTACTTC; CDR3 protein: CASSISSYEQYF